This T cell receptor (beta chain) came from a study of vaccination and CD4 T cells after COVID-19. Background on the study: Two doses of either BNT162b2 or mRNA-1273 vaccine went to participants. Overlapping peptides covering the spike proteins of SARS-CoV-2, HCoV-NL63, HCoV-OC43 and HCoV-229E were added to stimulate cells. Each control culture was treated with a CEFX pool, an HIV-1 Nef pool, or no peptide.

As for this clonotype: Its antigen is currently unknown.

Researchers used the Oncomine TCR Beta short-read assay to sequence DNA from cultured CD4+ T cells. From cultured CD4+ T cells, genomic DNA was extracted. TCRdb fed the PCR reads into MiXCR, producing one record per CDR3 protein. Among 9,500 or so distinct CDR3 sequences, 35% were seen once, and the ten largest hold approximately 8%. With 10 bases clipped from V and 0 bases from J, the junction kept 7 bases outside the gene matches. This CDR3 is built from 14 residues. Germline CDR1 MNHNS, CDR2 SASEGT. Stated treatment: roughly ten-day PBMC culture with coronavirus spike peptide pools or control peptides (ViraFEST assay). An unexposed donor provided the CD4+ T cells, which were collected before the COVID-19 pandemic (2011-2018). Expanded clonotypes were found by TCR sequencing after peptide-pool stimulation (ViraFEST).

Sequencing was done on a sample of CD4+ T cells from blood, cultured in vitro. The source of this sequence is a human donor in good health. The rearrangement joins TRBV6-1 to TRBJ1-1; 8 nucleotides align to TRBD1. CDR3 loop: CATQGQGMNTEAFF. CDR3 bases: TGTGCCACCCAAGGACAGGGTATGAACACTGAAGCTTTCTTT.